Below, 9 T cell receptor beta chains from the same sample are listed, as sequenced in a study of technical replicates of blood from a handful of donors. Here immunoSEQ multiplex PCR was the method, and the copy in TCRdb shows in-frame clones only, minus some. This table holds 80,000 to 100,000 clones, about 96% found once. Sequences were obtained from T cells isolated from PBMCs. These receptors came from a human donor in good health.

This chain uses TRBV10-3 with TRBJ2-7; 8 positions match TRBD2. V trimming: 6 bases; J trimming: 2 bases; junction bases outside the gene matches: 3. Germline V gives CDR1 ENHRY, CDR2 SYGVKD. This CDR3 is built from 13 residues. The CDR3 loop reads CAIREAGAYEQYF. The CDR3 DNA is TGTGCCATCAGGGAAGCGGGAGCCTACGAGCAGTACTTC.

The J gene is TRBJ1-5, the V gene TRBV6-6; D remains unclear. In germline, CDR1 is MNHNY, CDR2 SVGAGI (reference sequence). V was clipped by 7 bases and J by 3 bases, with 16 bases between them. The CDR3 consists of 15 residues. DNA for the CDR3: TGTGCCAGCACCGCCGAGGCCCAATTCAATCAGCCCCAGCATTTT. It codes for CASTAEAQFNQPQHF.

This chain links TRBV4-3 with TRBJ1-1, with D hard to call. With 2 bases removed from V and 1 base from J, the gap between germline ends came to 5 bases. This CDR3 spans 13 amino acids. The V gene's germline CDR1 is LGHNA and CDR2 YSLEER. The CDR3 sequence is CASSQYSNTEAFF. The CDR3 bases are TGCGCCAGCAGCCAATACTCGAACACTGAAGCTTTCTTT.

The chain employs TRBV11-3 and TRBJ2-7, with D maybe TRBD2 (5 bases). Trimming cost V 0 bases and J 9 bases, with 15 bases left between them. This CDR3 is 14 amino acids long. Germline V gives CDR1 SGHNT, CDR2 YENEEA. The CDR3 region has the DNA TGTGCCAGCAGCTTAGAATCCTTGACTACCGGGCAGTACTTC. Its protein is CASSLESLTTGQYF. The entire variable domain, with the rest obtained from reference TRBV11-3 and TRBJ2-7, is as follows: EAGVVQSPRYKIIEKKQPVAFWCNPISGHNTLYWYLQNLGQGPELLIRYENEEAVDDSQLPKDRFSAERLKGVDSTLKIQPAELGDSAVYLCASSLESLTTGQYFGPGTRLTVT.

The J gene is TRBJ1-2, the V gene TRBV5-6, with no clear D. The germline CDR1 and CDR2 sequences are SGHDT and YYEEEE. V lost 5 bases and J lost 8, with 16 bases in between. The length of the CDR3 is 13 residues. The CDR3 DNA follows: TGTGCCAGCAGTCCGAGGGCTATATACGGCTACACCTTC. Translating it yields CASSPRAIYGYTF.

The chain carries TRBV11-3 and TRBJ2-7; 9 bases fit TRBD1. Trimming took 2 bases from V and 2 from J; bases not matched to a gene: 4. The length of the CDR3 is 15 residues. Germline assignment: CDR1 SGHNT and CDR2 YENEEA. The CDR3 sequence: CASSLIGQGPYEQYF. The CDR3 DNA sequence: TGTGCCAGCAGCTTAATTGGACAGGGGCCCTACGAGCAGTACTTC.

J is TRBJ1-3 and V is TRBV30; maybe TRBD1 (6 bases). Germline V gene data show CDR1 as GTSNPN and CDR2 as SVGIG (reference sequence). The germline V and J ends were trimmed by 2 bases and 0 bases, with 11 bases remaining between them. This CDR3 comprises 15 residues. CDR3 sequence: CAWSIGQPSGNTIYF. CDR3 nucleotide sequence: TGTGCCTGGAGTATAGGACAGCCCTCTGGAAACACCATATATTTT.

The rearrangement uses TRBV19 and TRBJ1-5; possible D gene TRBD1, 6 bases. Trimming left V 7 bases short and J 0 bases short, with 13 bases between. The CDR3 spans 15 residues. The germline V gene has CDR1 LNHDA and CDR2 SQIVND (reference sequence). The CDR3 DNA reads as TGTGCCAGTATCCCTCACAGGGATAGCAATCAGCCCCAGCATTTT. Its protein is CASIPHRDSNQPQHF.

V usage is TRBV7-8 and J usage is TRBJ2-1, with 8 positions matching TRBD2. The CDR3 runs to 16 residues. V was pared by 3 bases and J by 3 bases, with 7 bases of the junction left unmatched. Germline CDR1 is SGHVS and CDR2 is FQNEAQ. The DNA of the CDR3 is TGTGCCAGCAGCTTTAGACCGGGACTAGTCTACAATGAGCAGTTCTTC. This gives the protein CASSFRPGLVYNEQFF.